This T cell receptor beta chain was found in a study of blood T cell repertoires in COVID-19. On the study more broadly: Donors in the United States, Italy and Spain gave samples during acute or convalescent COVID-19. From T cells, B-cell-depleted T cells, or PBMCs came the material, which was cDNA or gDNA.

The germline CDR1 and CDR2 sequences are SGHRS and YFSETQ. With V trimmed by 3 bases and J by 2 bases, 3 bases remained unmatched. The CDR3 covers 14 residues. Concerning this clone itself: In the same sample, other DNA sequences code for this CDR3.

Per the authors' pipeline: The assay estimated nucleated cells by amplifying reference gene primers. Profiled with immunoSEQ multiplex PCR; TCRdb holds only in-frame clones, not every one. V and J calls plus clone size are reproduced from that table; the DNA served to infer D and trimming. The sample holds about 210,000 clones, about 84% seen once. The source material was peripheral blood. This chain links TRBV5-1 with TRBJ1-1; 8 nucleotides agree with TRBD1. The receptor comes from a human donor in a cohort sampled during active COVID-19. CDR3: CASSSGQGNTEAFF. CDR3 bases: TGCGCCAGCAGCTCAGGACAGGGTAACACTGAAGCTTTCTTT. Full variable domain (missing parts from reference TRBV5-1 and TRBJ1-1): KAGVTQTPRYLIKTRGQQVTLSCSPISGHRSVSWYQQTPGQGLQFLFEYFSETQRNKGNFPGRFSGRQFSNSRSEMNVSTLELGDSALYLCASSSGQGNTEAFFGQGTRLTVV.